Presented here are 4 T cell receptor beta chains from one specimen sequenced in a study of OX40 agonist ivuxolimab in advanced cancers. Sequencing was performed with immunoSEQ multiplex PCR; in TCRdb, only in-frame clones are kept and a portion is missing. Of about 77,000 clones in the sample, over 70% were seen once. Here the sequenced sample was CD4+ or CD8+ T cells sorted from blood, taken in a trial of the OX40 agonist ivuxolimab. These receptors were collected from an adult with an advanced solid tumor such as melanoma, head and neck, liver or kidney cancer.

V is TRBV11-3 and J is TRBJ1-6; the D is unclear. The CDR3 is 15 amino acids. Trimming left V 5 bases short and J 7 bases short, with 15 bases between. Looked up from germline, CDR1 is SGHNT and CDR2 is YENEEA. Here the CDR3 DNA reads TGTGCCAGCAGCCCCGGGTCGTGGGAGAATTCACCCCTCCACTTT. Translating gives CASSPGSWENSPLHF.

This clone was seen just once. The gene calls are TRBV2 and TRBJ1-4, with D possibly TRBD1 on 5 matching bases. V was clipped by 6 bases and J by 8 bases, with 13 bases between them. CDR3 size: 13 residues. Per germline, CDR1 SNHLY and CDR2 FYNNEI. This CDR3 is CASRTAGREKLFF. For the CDR3, the DNA is TGTGCCAGCAGGACAGCTGGCCGCGAAAAACTGTTTTTT. The complete variable domain, with remaining parts taken from reference TRBV2 and TRBJ1-4, reads EPEVTQTPSHQVTQMGQEVILRCVPISNHLYFYWYRQILGQKVEFLVSFYNNEISEKSEIFDDQFSVERPDGSNFTLKIRSTKLEDSAMYFCASRTAGREKLFFGSGTQLSVL.

On this clone: A read error is the likely source, as a far larger clone sits one nucleotide away. This specimen includes other DNA sequences encoding the same CDR3. This sequence joins TRBV11-2 and TRBJ2-7, with a weak D call TRBD2 (6 bases). Per the germline V gene, CDR1 is SGHAT and CDR2 is FQNNGV. The CDR3 is 14 residues long. V lost 2 bases and J 0 bases, leaving 8 bases between the germline ends. The CDR3 is CASSLFGSSYEQYF. CDR3 nucleotides: TGTGCCAGCAGCTTATTCGGGAGCTCCTACGAGCAGTACTTC.

The CDR3 sequence: CASSLTGTSSYNSPLHF. The CDR3 DNA sequence: TGCGCCAGCAGCTTGACAGGGACGAGCTCCTATAATTCACCCCTCCACTTT. The rearrangement links TRBV5-1 to TRBJ1-6; weak D call: TRBD1 (6 bases). V lost 1 base and J 0 bases, leaving 11 bases between the germline ends. This CDR3 is built from 17 residues. The germline CDR1 and CDR2 sequences are SGHRS and YFSETQ.